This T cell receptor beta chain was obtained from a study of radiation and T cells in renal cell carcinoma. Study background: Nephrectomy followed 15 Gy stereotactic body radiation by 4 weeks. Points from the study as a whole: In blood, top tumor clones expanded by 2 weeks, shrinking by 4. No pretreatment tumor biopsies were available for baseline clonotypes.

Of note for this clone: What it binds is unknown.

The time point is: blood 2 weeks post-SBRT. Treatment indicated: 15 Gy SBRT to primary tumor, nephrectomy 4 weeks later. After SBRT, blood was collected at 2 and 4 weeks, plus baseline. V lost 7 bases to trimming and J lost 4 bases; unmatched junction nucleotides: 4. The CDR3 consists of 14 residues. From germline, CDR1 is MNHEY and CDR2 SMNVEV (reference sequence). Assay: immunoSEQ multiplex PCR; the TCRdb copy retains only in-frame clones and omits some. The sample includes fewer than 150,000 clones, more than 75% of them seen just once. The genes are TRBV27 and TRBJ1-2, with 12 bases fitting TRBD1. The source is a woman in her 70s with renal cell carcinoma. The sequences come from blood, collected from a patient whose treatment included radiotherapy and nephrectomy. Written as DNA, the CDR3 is TGTGCCAGCAAAGGGACAGGGGGCCTCTATGGCTACACCTTC. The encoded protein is CASKGTGGLYGYTF.